This T cell receptor (beta chain) was sequenced for a study of shared clonotypes between healthy human individuals. The protocol was immunoSEQ multiplex PCR, while the TCRdb copy is restricted to in-frame clones and leaves out a portion. The table includes 700,000 to 950,000 clones, 90% to 98% detected once. The naive CD8 subset, CD45RO-negative cells positively selected for CCR7, excluded terminally differentiated effector memory CD45RA+ cells. The germline V gene has CDR1 MNHEY and CDR2 SVGAGI. The ends were cut back, 2 bases at V and 4 bases at J, with 8 bases in the middle. This CDR3 has 13 residues.

The sequence was collected from a man aged 25 to 40 in good health. Material for sequencing was naive CD8+ T cells sorted from blood. J is TRBJ1-2 and V is TRBV6-5; D remains ambiguous. The CDR3 DNA reads TGTGCCAGCAGTTACAATGGAGTCTATGGCTACACCTTC. Translation: CASSYNGVYGYTF.